Sequencing of this T cell receptor beta chain was carried out in a study of post-analysis software for immune sequencing data. Study summary: Secondary progressive, relapsing-remitting and progressive-relapsing multiple sclerosis were among the included disease courses.

Germline V lookup: CDR1 DFQATT, CDR2 SNEGSKA (reference sequence). The CDR3 is made up of 14 amino acids. Trimming stripped 5 bases from V and 2 bases from J, with 14 bases between. This clonotype was seen a handful of times. Its antigen is unknown. Unique molecular identifiers were built into the TCR beta cDNA libraries. T cells numbering about 0.85 to 11 million yielded cDNA molecules that totaled some 500,000. TCRdb analysed the PCR reads with MiXCR anew, one entry per CDR3 protein. The repertoire has more than 500,000 distinct CDR3 sequences, roughly 34% of them found once; the top ten carry approximately 5.4%. Study findings and constraints: In multiple sclerosis, normalized Chao1 diversity was significantly below that of controls. Patients carried roughly 5 TRBV segments more frequently than controls did, and TRBV5-6, TRBV5-1 and TRBV20-1 were among them. The F measure placed samples prepared in the same batch into strongly shared clusters.

The source material was blood. The source is a girl under 18 with multiple sclerosis. The chain recombines TRBV20-1 with TRBJ2-3; weak D call: TRBD2 (6 bases). CDR3 DNA: TGCAGTGCTGGTCCCGGCGGGGTCACAGATACGCAGTATTTT. It codes for CSAGPGGVTDTQYF.